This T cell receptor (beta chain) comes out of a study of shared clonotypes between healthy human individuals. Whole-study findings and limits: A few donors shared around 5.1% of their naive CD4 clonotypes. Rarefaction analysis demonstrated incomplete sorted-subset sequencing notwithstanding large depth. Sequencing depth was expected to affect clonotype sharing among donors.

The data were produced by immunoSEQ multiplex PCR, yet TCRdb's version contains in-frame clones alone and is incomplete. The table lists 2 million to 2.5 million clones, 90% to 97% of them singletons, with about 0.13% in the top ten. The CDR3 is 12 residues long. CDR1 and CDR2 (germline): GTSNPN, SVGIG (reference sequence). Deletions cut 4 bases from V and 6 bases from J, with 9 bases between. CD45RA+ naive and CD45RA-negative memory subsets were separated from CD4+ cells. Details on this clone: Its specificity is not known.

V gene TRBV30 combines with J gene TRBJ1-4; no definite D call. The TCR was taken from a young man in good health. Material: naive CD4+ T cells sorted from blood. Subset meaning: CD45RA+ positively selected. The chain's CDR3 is CAWTGLDEKLFF. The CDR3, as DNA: TGTGCCTGGACGGGCCTGGATGAAAAACTGTTTTTT.